Listed below are T cell receptor beta chains from one sample, sequenced in a study of blood T cell repertoires in COVID-19. Repertoires were generated with immunoSEQ multiplex PCR, while TCRdb's copy carries only in-frame clones and drops some. The sample has about 300,000 clones, more than 70% seen once. Source material: peripheral blood. These TCRs come from a woman between 25 and 40 years old who had recovered from COVID-19. Both conserved end residues are part of each CDR3. The D gene is left open where the match is weak. Clone size is given for some rows only: seen once, a few or many times, or a class if the clone is expanded.

J: TRBJ1-3
D: .
V: TRBV7-6
size: once
CDR3: CASSFGGLGNTIYF
DNA: TGTGCCAGCAGCTTCGGGGGGTTAGGAAACACCATATATTTT

J: TRBJ2-1
D: TRBD2
V: TRBV2
size: .
CDR3: CASSERGASYEQFF
DNA: TGTGCCAGCAGTGAGCGGGGGGCCAGCTATGAGCAGTTCTTC

J: TRBJ1-5
D: TRBD1
V: TRBV30
size: .
CDR3: CAWSALAGGDQPQHF
DNA: TGTGCCTGGAGCGCCCTTGCAGGGGGCGACCAGCCCCAGCATTTT

J: TRBJ2-3
D: TRBD2
V: TRBV5-1
size: .
CDR3: CASSQGLATDTQYF
DNA: TGCGCCAGCAGCCAGGGACTAGCCACAGATACGCAGTATTTT

J: TRBJ2-2
D: .
V: TRBV24-1
size: .
CDR3: CATSDFSGELFF
DNA: TGTGCCACCAGTGATTTCTCCGGGGAGCTGTTTTTT

J: TRBJ1-6
D: .
V: TRBV4-2
size: .
CDR3: CASSQVQGNSPLHF
DNA: TGTGCCAGCAGCCAAGTCCAGGGCAATTCACCCCTCCACTTT

J: TRBJ1-2
D: TRBD1
V: TRBV4-1
size: .
CDR3: CASSQGTGTKVGYGYTF
DNA: TGCGCCAGCAGCCAAGGGACAGGGACAAAGGTGGGATATGGCTACACCTTC

J: TRBJ2-7
D: .
V: TRBV29-1
size: .
CDR3: CSVRSAGEQYF
DNA: TGCAGCGTTAGGAGTGCGGGGGAGCAGTACTTC

J: TRBJ1-5
D: TRBD1
V: TRBV4-3
size: few
CDR3: CASSQETGGTGQPQHF
DNA: TGCGCCAGCAGCCAAGAGACAGGGGGAACAGGTCAGCCCCAGCATTTT

J: TRBJ2-1
D: TRBD1
V: TRBV3-1/TRBV3-2
size: .
CDR3: CASSQRTGIFSFF
DNA: TGTGCCAGCAGCCAAAGGACAGGGATCTTTTCGTTCTTC

J: TRBJ1-4
D: TRBD1
V: TRBV5-1
size: .
CDR3: CASSVTGGAGNEKLFF
DNA: TGCGCCAGCAGCGTTACAGGGGGCGCGGGTAATGAAAAACTGTTTTTT

J: TRBJ1-6
D: TRBD1
V: TRBV7-2
size: few
CDR3: CASTGTAVPIIHPLHF
DNA: TGTGCCAGCACCGGGACAGCGGTACCCATAATTCACCCCCTCCACTTT

J: TRBJ1-6
D: TRBD1
V: TRBV7-3
size: .
CDR3: CASSLRQGPNSPLHF
DNA: TGTGCCAGCAGCCTCAGACAGGGTCCCAATTCACCCCTCCACTTT

J: TRBJ1-6
D: TRBD1
V: TRBV9
size: .
CDR3: CASSVEGQGGRNSPLHF
DNA: TGTGCCAGCAGCGTAGAAGGACAGGGAGGTCGTAATTCACCCCTCCACTTT

J: TRBJ1-1
D: TRBD1
V: TRBV28
size: .
CDR3: CASSTGGMNTEAFF
DNA: TGTGCCAGCAGTACAGGGGGCATGAACACTGAAGCTTTCTTT

J: TRBJ2-3
D: .
V: TRBV28
size: .
CDR3: CASSLRTDTQYF
DNA: TGTGCCAGCAGTTTGAGGACAGATACGCAGTATTTT

J: TRBJ1-6
D: .
V: TRBV28
size: once
CDR3: CASSSTPGHSPLHF
DNA: TGTGCCAGCAGCTCGACACCAGGGCATTCACCCCTCCACTTT

J: TRBJ1-2
D: .
V: TRBV5-6
size: few
CDR3: CASSMTPTYGYTF
DNA: TGTGCCAGCAGCATGACACCAACCTATGGCTACACCTTC

J: TRBJ2-3
D: TRBD2
V: TRBV7-2
size: .
CDR3: CASSLDRLAGSDTQYF
DNA: TGTGCCAGCAGCTTGGATAGACTAGCGGGGTCAGATACGCAGTATTTT

J: TRBJ2-7
D: .
V: TRBV6-5
size: .
CDR3: CASSYPGRGYEQYF
DNA: TGTGCCAGCAGTTATCCGGGTCGGGGCTACGAGCAGTACTTC

J: TRBJ1-1
D: .
V: TRBV5-4
size: .
CDR3: CASSSNTMTAMNTEAFF
DNA: TGTGCCAGCAGTTCGAATACCATGACAGCTATGAACACTGAAGCTTTCTTT

J: TRBJ1-2
D: TRBD1
V: TRBV27
size: .
CDR3: CASSPQGGYGYTF
DNA: TGTGCCAGCAGTCCCCAGGGGGGTTATGGCTACACCTTC

J: TRBJ1-5
D: .
V: TRBV28
size: .
CDR3: CASSLGGNSNQPQHF
DNA: TGTGCCAGCAGTTTAGGGGGGAATAGCAATCAGCCCCAGCATTTT

J: TRBJ1-6
D: .
V: TRBV2
size: .
CDR3: CASQSGYNSPLHF
DNA: TGTGCCAGCCAGTCGGGATATAATTCACCCCTCCACTTT

J: TRBJ1-2
D: TRBD1
V: TRBV5-5
size: .
CDR3: CASSTGQGDNYGYTF
DNA: TGTGCCAGCAGCACGGGACAGGGAGATAACTATGGCTACACCTTC

J: TRBJ1-1
D: .
V: TRBV5-1
size: .
CDR3: CASSLGLVDTEAFF
DNA: TGCGCCAGCAGCTTGGGACTTGTGGACACTGAAGCTTTCTTT

J: TRBJ1-3
D: .
V: TRBV5-1
size: .
CDR3: CASSLLGQGSGNTIYF
DNA: TGCGCCAGCAGCTTGTTGGGACAAGGCTCTGGAAACACCATATATTTT